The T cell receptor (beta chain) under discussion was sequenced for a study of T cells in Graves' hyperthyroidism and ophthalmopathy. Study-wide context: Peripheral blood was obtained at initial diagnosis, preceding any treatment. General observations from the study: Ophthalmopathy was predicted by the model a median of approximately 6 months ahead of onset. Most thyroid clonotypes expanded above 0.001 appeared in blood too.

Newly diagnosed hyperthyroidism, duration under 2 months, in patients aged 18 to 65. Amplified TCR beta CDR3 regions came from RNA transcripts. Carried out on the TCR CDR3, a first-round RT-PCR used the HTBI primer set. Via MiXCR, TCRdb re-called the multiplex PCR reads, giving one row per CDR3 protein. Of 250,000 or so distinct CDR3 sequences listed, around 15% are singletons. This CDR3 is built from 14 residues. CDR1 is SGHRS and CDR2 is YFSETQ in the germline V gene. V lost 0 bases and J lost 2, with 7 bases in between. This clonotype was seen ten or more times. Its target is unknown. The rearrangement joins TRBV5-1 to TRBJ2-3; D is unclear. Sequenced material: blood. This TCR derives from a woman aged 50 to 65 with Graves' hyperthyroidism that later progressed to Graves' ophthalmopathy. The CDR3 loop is CASSLDPHTDTQYF. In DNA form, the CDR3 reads TGCGCCAGCAGCTTGGACCCTCACACAGATACGCAGTATTTT.